Shown below are 17 T cell receptor beta chains from a single sample sequenced in a study of response to subunit inactivated influenza vaccine listed by TCRdb under 2018. The time point label corresponds to: 45 days after influenza vaccine administration. The library was obtained by RT-PCR. TCRdb names Illumina HiSeq 2500 as the instrument used. Using fastp trimming at Q25 and MiXCR clonotype assembly, TCRdb reanalyzed the public sequencing data and kept in-frame beta chains. CDR3 protein duplicates are merged, each entry listing the most common genes and DNA. The sample table holds over 400,000 distinct CDR3 sequences, of which 10% to 11% were seen once. In total, the top ten clones hold approximately 12% of the sample. The sample here was PBMCs from blood, taken roughly 48 days after vaccination. All receptors derive from a man over 45 who received an inactivated influenza vaccine. Donor details come from another sample of the same person, matched by shared clones.

This clonotype was seen only a few times. The J gene is TRBJ1-1, the V gene TRBV7-9; tentative D call: TRBD1 (5 bases). The CDR3 covers 14 residues. Trimming left V 5 bases short and J 1 base short, with 11 bases between. Germline V gene lookup returns CDR1 SEHNR and CDR2 FQNEAQ (reference sequence). CDR3 in DNA: TGTGCCAGCAGCCCGAGGGACCCGAACACTGAAGCTTTCTTT. It translates to CASSPRDPNTEAFF.

The V and J genes are TRBV6-5 and TRBJ2-7, with D possibly being TRBD2 (11 bases). Per germline, CDR1 MNHEY and CDR2 SVGAGI. Deletions cut 2 bases from V and 6 bases from J, with 29 bases between. CDR3 length: 19 amino acids. The CDR3 DNA reads TGTGCCAGCAGTTACACCTGGGGACAGGGGTTGCTAGCGGGAGGCGAGCAGTACTTC. This encodes CASSYTWGQGLLAGGEQYF.

The chain is built from TRBV6-2 or TRBV6-3 and TRBJ1-1; TRBD1 is a possible D gene (5 bases). This CDR3 region has 17 residues. In germline, CDR1 is MNHEY, CDR2 SVGEGT. Deletions cut 6 bases from V and 6 bases from J, with 26 bases between. The CDR3 sequence: CASSRRGVEGQRPEAFF. The CDR3 nucleotides are TGTGCCAGCAGCCGACGGGGGGTGGAGGGGCAAAGACCTGAAGCTTTCTTT.

Ten or more counts support this clonotype. This chain connects TRBV5-1 to TRBJ1-4; no clear D. The V gene lost 4 bases and the J gene lost 7 bases, with 11 bases spanning the gap. This CDR3 region has 13 residues. The germline gives CDR1 SGHRS, CDR2 YFSETQ. The CDR3 spells CASSPVGGEKLFF. Here the CDR3 DNA reads TGCGCCAGCAGCCCTGTTGGAGGTGAAAAACTGTTTTTT.

The chain employs TRBV7-9 and TRBJ2-5, with D possibly TRBD1 on 5 matching bases. The germline V and J ends were trimmed by 5 bases and 2 bases, with 12 bases remaining between them. This CDR3 has 14 amino acids. Germline loops: CDR1 SEHNR, CDR2 FQNEAQ (reference sequence). CDR3 bases: TGTGCCAGCAGCAAAGGGCAGGGACAAGAGACCCAGTACTTC. It codes for CASSKGQGQETQYF. Using reference TRBV7-9 and TRBJ2-5 for the parts outside the CDR3, the full variable domain is DTGVSQNPRHKITKRGQNVTFRCDPISEHNRLYWYRQTLGQGPEFLTYFQNEAQLEKSRLLSDRFSAERPKGSFSTLEIQRTEQGDSAMYLCASSKGQGQETQYFGPGTRLLVL.

This clonotype has more than one count but fewer than ten. This rearrangement joins TRBV7-9 to TRBJ2-7; D unresolved. The germline CDR1 and CDR2 sequences are SEHNR and FQNEAQ (reference sequence). This CDR3 has 14 residues. Trimming took 1 base from V and 3 from J, leaving 10 bases between them. The CDR3 is CASSLVGKYYEQYF. DNA for the CDR3: TGTGCCAGCAGCTTAGTGGGCAAGTACTACGAGCAGTACTTC.

Ten or more counts support this clonotype. The genes are TRBV10-3 and TRBJ2-7, with 9 bases that match TRBD1. Germline V gene sequence: CDR1 ENHRY, CDR2 SYGVKD. This CDR3 comprises 14 residues. V was pared by 4 bases and J by 3 bases, with 4 bases of the junction left unmatched. CDR3 in amino acids: CAISVGQGDYEQYF. The CDR3 DNA sequence: TGTGCCATCAGTGTGGGACAGGGCGACTACGAGCAGTACTTC.

CDR3 residues: CASSELRREETQYF. In DNA, the CDR3 is TGTGCCAGCAGTGAACTGCGGAGAGAAGAGACCCAGTACTTC. The J gene is TRBJ2-5, the V gene TRBV2, with D unresolved. The V gene lost 2 bases and the J gene lost 3 bases, with 10 bases spanning the gap. The CDR3 has 14 amino acids. Germline V gene sequence: CDR1 SNHLY, CDR2 FYNNEI.

This rearrangement joins TRBV7-2 to TRBJ2-1, with 9 bases fitting TRBD2. The CDR3 runs to 14 residues. Germline V lookup: CDR1 SGHTA, CDR2 FQGNSA. J lost 5 bases, V lost 4 bases, and 3 bases had no gene match. The CDR3 DNA sequence: TGTGCCAGCAGCTCCTTAGCGGGAGACAATGAGCAGTTCTTC. Amino acid sequence: CASSSLAGDNEQFF.

The chain is built from TRBV4-1 and TRBJ2-1; D is ambiguous. Germline CDR1 is MGHRA and CDR2 is YSYEKL. V was pared by 1 base and J by 0 bases, with 10 bases between. The CDR3 consists of 16 residues. In DNA form, the CDR3 reads TGCGCCAGCAGCCAAGGGCCTCGAGGCTCCTACAATGAGCAGTTCTTC. This encodes CASSQGPRGSYNEQFF.

In its sample, this clonotype was seen many times. The chain is built from TRBV7-9 and TRBJ1-2; no clear D. The CDR3 contains 16 residues. V was trimmed by 8 bases and J by 2 bases, leaving 21 bases between them. CDR1 and CDR2 from the germline V gene are SEHNR and FQNEAQ (reference sequence). The CDR3, as DNA: TGTGCCAGCGAGAGTTTAGGCTCACTTACAAACTATGGCTACACCTTC. Translated: CASESLGSLTNYGYTF.

Many counts were recorded for this clonotype. This chain joins TRBV29-1 and TRBJ2-5; 12 positions match TRBD2. The V gene end was trimmed by 4 bases and the J gene end by 1 base; junction bases not matched to a gene: 4. CDR3 length: 15 amino acids. Germline V gene lookup returns CDR1 SQVTM and CDR2 ANQGSEA. CDR3 sequence reads: CSVVRTSGVQETQYF. For the CDR3, the DNA is TGCAGCGTTGTAAGGACTAGCGGGGTCCAAGAGACCCAGTACTTC.

This clonotype came up a few times. The genes are TRBV20-1 and TRBJ2-7, with 9 bases lining up with TRBD1. With 5 bases clipped from V and 2 bases from J, the junction kept 10 bases outside the gene matches. Germline CDR1 reads DFQATT; CDR2 reads SNEGSKA (reference sequence). This CDR3 is 15 amino acids long. For the CDR3, the DNA is TGCAGTGCTCCCTGGACAGGGGCTATTACCTACGAGCAGTACTTC. Its protein is CSAPWTGAITYEQYF.

V gene TRBV4-2 combines with J gene TRBJ1-5, with D unresolved. Germline V lookup: CDR1 LGHNA, CDR2 YNFKEQ. Deletions cut 3 bases from V and 11 bases from J, with 14 bases between. This CDR3 comprises 13 residues. This CDR3 is CASSQVDTGAQHF. The CDR3 coding sequence is TGTGCCAGCAGCCAGGTTGATACCGGGGCCCAGCATTTT.

This clonotype was counted only a few times. This sequence joins TRBV20-1 and TRBJ2-6; possibly TRBD1 for D (5 bases). The V end was cut by 3 bases, the J end by 2 bases, with 17 bases between. CDR3 length: 17 amino acids. CDR1 and CDR2 (germline): DFQATT, SNEGSKA (reference sequence). The CDR3 region is CSASGHRQATGANVLTF. The CDR3 DNA reads TGCAGTGCTAGCGGACACCGTCAGGCTACTGGGGCCAACGTCCTGACTTTC.

In its sample, this clonotype was seen many times. This chain links TRBV5-5 with TRBJ2-2; 7 nucleotides agree with TRBD1. Germline V CDR1 and CDR2: SGHKS, YYEKEE (reference sequence). This CDR3 has 13 amino acids. The junction had 0 bases not matched to a gene; V was cut back by 1 base and J by 6 bases. The CDR3 spells CASSLRGPGELFF. The CDR3 DNA reads as TGTGCCAGCAGCTTGAGGGGGCCCGGGGAGCTGTTTTTT.

J is TRBJ2-1 and V is TRBV7-9; D uncertain. Germline V lookup: CDR1 SEHNR, CDR2 FQNEAQ (reference sequence). The CDR3 covers 15 residues. Trimming left V 5 bases short and J 2 bases short, with 13 bases between. The CDR3 bases are TGTGCCAGCAGCCCGGGCCCCGTTCCCTACAATGAGCAGTTCTTC. Translated, it gives CASSPGPVPYNEQFF. Combining the CDR3 with reference TRBV7-9 and TRBJ2-1 gives the whole variable domain DTGVSQNPRHKITKRGQNVTFRCDPISEHNRLYWYRQTLGQGPEFLTYFQNEAQLEKSRLLSDRFSAERPKGSFSTLEIQRTEQGDSAMYLCASSPGPVPYNEQFFGPGTRLTVL.